The T cell receptor beta chain under discussion was sequenced for a study of blood T cell repertoires in COVID-19. Study-level information: COVID-19 samples from acute and convalescent phases originated in the United States, Italy and Spain. Nucleic acid was either cDNA or gDNA, and it came from T cells, B-cell-depleted T cells, or PBMCs.

Some clones are missing from TCRdb's copy, which holds only in-frame ones; the method was immunoSEQ multiplex PCR. Counted here are 250,000 or so clones, roughly 86% occurring once; the ten biggest clones make up about 4%. This CDR3 spans 13 amino acids. Germline V lookup: CDR1 SGHAT, CDR2 FQNNGV. Trimming took 3 bases from V and 13 from J, leaving 16 bases between them. The specimen sequenced was peripheral blood. The chain has TRBV11-2 and TRBJ1-3; TRBD1 might be the D (6 bases). The clonotype originates from a man aged 50-59 years with acute or convalescent COVID-19. CDR3 DNA: TGTGCCAGCAGCTTGGGGGGGGGCCCCAATATATATTTT. It specifies CASSLGGGPNIYF. Full variable domain (missing parts from reference TRBV11-2 and TRBJ1-3): EAGVAQSPRYKIIEKRQSVAFWCNPISGHATLYWYQQILGQGPKLLIQFQNNGVVDDSQLPKDRFSAERLKGVDSTLKIQPAKLEDSAVYLCASSLGGGPNIYFGEGSWLTVV.